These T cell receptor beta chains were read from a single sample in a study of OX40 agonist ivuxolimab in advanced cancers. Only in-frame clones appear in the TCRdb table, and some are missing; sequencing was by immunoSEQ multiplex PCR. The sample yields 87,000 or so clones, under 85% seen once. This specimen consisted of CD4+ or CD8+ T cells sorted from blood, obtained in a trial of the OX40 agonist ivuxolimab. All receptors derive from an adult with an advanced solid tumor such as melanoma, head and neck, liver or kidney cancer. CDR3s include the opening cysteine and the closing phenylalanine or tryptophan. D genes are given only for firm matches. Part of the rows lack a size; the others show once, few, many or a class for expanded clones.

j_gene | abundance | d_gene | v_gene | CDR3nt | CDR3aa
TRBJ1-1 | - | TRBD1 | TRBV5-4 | TGTGCCAGCAGCCTGGGTAATTTGGGACAGGGGTTAGAAGCTTTCTTT | CASSLGNLGQGLEAFF
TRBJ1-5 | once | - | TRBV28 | TGTGCCACCAGGGTACGGGCCAATCAGCCCCAGCATTTT | CATRVRANQPQHF
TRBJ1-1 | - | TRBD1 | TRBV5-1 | TGCGCCAGCAGCTTGGGAACAGGGGTTGAAGCTTTCTTT | CASSLGTGVEAFF
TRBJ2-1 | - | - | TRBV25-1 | TGTGCCAGCAGTGAATCAGGGACTCCCGAGCAGTTCTTC | CASSESGTPEQFF
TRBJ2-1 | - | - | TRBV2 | TGTGCCAGCAGGCGAAGTGTTAATGAGCAGTTCTTC | CASRRSVNEQFF
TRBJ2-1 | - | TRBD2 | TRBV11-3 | TGTGCCAGCAGCTTAGACGGACTAGGCGGCTACAATGAGCAGTTCTTC | CASSLDGLGGYNEQFF
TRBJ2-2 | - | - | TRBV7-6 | TGTGCCAGCACCGAGATGTCGGCCGGGGAGCTGTTTTTT | CASTEMSAGELFF
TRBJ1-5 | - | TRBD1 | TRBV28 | TGTGCCAGCAGTCCTACAGGGGCGCTGTATCAGCCCCAGCATTTT | CASSPTGALYQPQHF
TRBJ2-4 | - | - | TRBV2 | TGTGCCAGCAGTCCGACAGGTGGTCCCATTCAGTACTTC | CASSPTGGPIQYF
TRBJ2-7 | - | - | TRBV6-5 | TGTGCCAGCACCCCCCAGGGCTACGAGCAGTACTTC | CASTPQGYEQYF
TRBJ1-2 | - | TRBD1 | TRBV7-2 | TGTGCCAGCAGCCCACGGACAGGCCGTACTAACTATGGCTACACCTTC | CASSPRTGRTNYGYTF
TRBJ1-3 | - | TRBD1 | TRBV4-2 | TGTGCCAGCAGCCAAGAAACCCCACTTTTGACAGGGGGGAACACCATATATTTT | CASSQETPLLTGGNTIYF
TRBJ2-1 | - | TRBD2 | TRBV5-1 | TGCGCCAGCAGCTTGGTCAGACTAGCGGGCCCGAGCTCCTACAATGAGCAGTTCTTC | CASSLVRLAGPSSYNEQFF
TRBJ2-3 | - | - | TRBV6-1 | TGTGCCAGCAGTGAAATTCAGCACACAGATACGCAGTATTTT | CASSEIQHTDTQYF
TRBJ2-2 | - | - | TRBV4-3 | TGCGCCAGCAGCCAAGATCCGGGGACCGGGGAGCTGTTTTTT | CASSQDPGTGELFF
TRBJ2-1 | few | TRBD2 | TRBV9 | TGTGCCAGCAGCGTAGACCGGGAGGTCCGGGCTGAGCAGTTCTTC | CASSVDREVRAEQFF
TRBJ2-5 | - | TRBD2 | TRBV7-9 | TGTGCCAGCAGCTTCTGGACTAGCGGACAAGAGACCCAGTACTTC | CASSFWTSGQETQYF
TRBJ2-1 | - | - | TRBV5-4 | TGTGCCAGCAGCTTGTGGGCGCGTAGCTCCTACAATGAGCAGTTCTTC | CASSLWARSSYNEQFF
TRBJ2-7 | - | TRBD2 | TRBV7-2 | TGTGCCAGCAGCCGGGGACTAGCGGGGTCCTACGAGCAGTACTTC | CASSRGLAGSYEQYF
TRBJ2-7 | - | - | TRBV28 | TGTGCCAGCAGTACCCCCAGCTCGGGGGAGCAGTACTTC | CASSTPSSGEQYF
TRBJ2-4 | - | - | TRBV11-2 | TGTGCCAGCAGCTTAGCGGTGGGGGGAAACATTCAGTACTTC | CASSLAVGGNIQYF
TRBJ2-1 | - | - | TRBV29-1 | TGCAGCGTTGGGGGACTCCCCTCGAGCTCCTACAATGAGCAGTTCTTC | CSVGGLPSSSYNEQFF
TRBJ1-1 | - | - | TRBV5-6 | TGTGCCAGCAGCCGCACAGGGACAGAAGCTTTCTTT | CASSRTGTEAFF
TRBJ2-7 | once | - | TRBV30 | TGTGCCTGGAGCGCCTCCTACGAGCAGTACTTC | CAWSASYEQYF